These 7 T cell receptor beta chains were sequenced from one sample in a study of somatic mutations in cytotoxic T cells in rheumatoid arthritis. TCRdb keeps only in-frame clones here, not all; method: immunoSEQ multiplex PCR. The sample has 10,000 to 15,000 clones, over 65% seen once. The specimen was CD8+ T cells sorted from blood. The receptors originated from a man in his 70s in good health.

Notes on this clone: Distinct nucleotide sequences in the sample also encode this CDR3. This sequence joins TRBV6-1 and TRBJ2-6; D is unresolved. The V gene's germline CDR1 is MNHNS and CDR2 SASEGT. The CDR3 covers 15 residues. The germline V and J ends were trimmed by 0 bases and 0 bases, with 3 bases remaining between them. The CDR3 DNA is TGTGCCAGCAGTGAAGCTAGCTCTGGGGCCAACGTCCTGACTTTC. Its protein product is CASSEASSGANVLTF.

V gene TRBV28 combines with J gene TRBJ2-7, with a weak D call TRBD2 (5 bases). The CDR3 length is 17 residues. Germline V CDR1 and CDR2: MDHEN, SYDVKM. V was clipped by 4 bases and J by 4 bases, with 23 bases between them. The CDR3 here is CASSSLGIGSFGYEQYF. The CDR3 DNA sequence: TGTGCCAGCAGTTCCCTAGGGATAGGGAGCTTCGGGTACGAGCAGTACTTC. Variable domain in full (rest from reference TRBV28 and TRBJ2-7): DVKVTQSSRYLVKRTGEKVFLECVQDMDHENMFWYRQDPGLGLRLIYFSYDVKMKEKGDIPEGYSVSREKKERFSLILESASTNQTSMYLCASSSLGIGSFGYEQYFGPGTRLTVT.

The chain employs TRBV9 and TRBJ2-2, with unresolved D. Trimming took off 6 bases at V and 2 bases at J, with 5 bases between the two ends. CDR3 size: 12 residues. Germline loops: CDR1 SGDLS, CDR2 YYNGEE. The CDR3 sequence is CASTDNTGELFF. The CDR3 nucleotides read TGTGCCAGCACCGACAACACCGGGGAGCTGTTTTTT.

This clone was recorded a few times. CDR3 nucleotides: TGTGCCAGCAGTGAAAAGGCCGAGGTTAACTATGGCTACACCTTC. Translation gives CASSEKAEVNYGYTF. The chain couples TRBV6-4 to TRBJ1-2; D is unclear. The CDR3 spans 15 residues. The V gene's germline CDR1 is MRHNA and CDR2 SNTAGT. Trimming removed 3 bases at V and 1 base at J, with 12 bases between.

The genes are TRBV29-1 and TRBJ1-3; unclear D gene. There are 15 residues in the CDR3. V lost 1 base and J lost 2, with 12 bases in between. Germline-derived CDR1 and CDR2 are SQVTM and ANQGSEA. The CDR3 nucleotides are TGCAGCGTTGAAGTTTCCACGGAGCCTGGAAACACCATATATTTT. This codes for CSVEVSTEPGNTIYF.

This clone was counted a few times. The rearrangement links TRBV19 to TRBJ1-5; D is unresolved. Trimming took 3 bases from V and 0 from J, leaving 9 bases between them. Germline lookup yields CDR1 LNHDA and CDR2 SQIVND (reference sequence). This CDR3 has 15 amino acids. CDR3 residues: CASSIGHHSNQPQHF. The CDR3 DNA reads TGTGCCAGTAGTATCGGTCACCATAGCAATCAGCCCCAGCATTTT. Full variable domain (remainder filled in from reference TRBV19 and TRBJ1-5): DGGITQSPKYLFRKEGQNVTLSCEQNLNHDAMYWYRQDPGQGLRLIYYSQIVNDFQKGDIAEGYSVSREKKESFPLTVTSAQKNPTAFYLCASSIGHHSNQPQHFGDGTRLSIL.

The rearrangement joins TRBV25-1 to TRBJ2-2; no clear D. V lost 3 bases to trimming and J lost 6 bases, with 8 bases between them. The CDR3 has 13 amino acids. The germline gives CDR1 MGHDK, CDR2 SYGVNS. DNA of the CDR3: TGTGCCAGCAGTGAGGCAGGACCCGGGGAGCTGTTTTTT. Residues: CASSEAGPGELFF. Drawing the rest from reference TRBV25-1 and TRBJ2-2, the complete variable domain is EADIYQTPRYLVIGTGKKITLECSQTMGHDKMYWYQQDPGMELHLIHYSYGVNSTEKGDLSSESTVSRIRTEHFPLTLESARPSHTSQYLCASSEAGPGELFFGEGSRLTVL.